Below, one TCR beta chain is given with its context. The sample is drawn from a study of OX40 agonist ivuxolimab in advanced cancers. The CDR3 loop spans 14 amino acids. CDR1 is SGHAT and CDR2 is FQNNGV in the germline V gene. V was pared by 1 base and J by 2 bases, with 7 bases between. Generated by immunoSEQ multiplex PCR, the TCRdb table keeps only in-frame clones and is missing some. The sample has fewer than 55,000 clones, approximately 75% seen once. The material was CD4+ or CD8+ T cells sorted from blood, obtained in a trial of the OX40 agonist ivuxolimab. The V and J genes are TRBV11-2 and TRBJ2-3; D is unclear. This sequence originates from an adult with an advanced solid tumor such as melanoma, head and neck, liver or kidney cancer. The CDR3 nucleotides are TGTGCCAGCAGCTTAGGCTCAGACACAGATACGCAGTATTTT. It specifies CASSLGSDTDTQYF.